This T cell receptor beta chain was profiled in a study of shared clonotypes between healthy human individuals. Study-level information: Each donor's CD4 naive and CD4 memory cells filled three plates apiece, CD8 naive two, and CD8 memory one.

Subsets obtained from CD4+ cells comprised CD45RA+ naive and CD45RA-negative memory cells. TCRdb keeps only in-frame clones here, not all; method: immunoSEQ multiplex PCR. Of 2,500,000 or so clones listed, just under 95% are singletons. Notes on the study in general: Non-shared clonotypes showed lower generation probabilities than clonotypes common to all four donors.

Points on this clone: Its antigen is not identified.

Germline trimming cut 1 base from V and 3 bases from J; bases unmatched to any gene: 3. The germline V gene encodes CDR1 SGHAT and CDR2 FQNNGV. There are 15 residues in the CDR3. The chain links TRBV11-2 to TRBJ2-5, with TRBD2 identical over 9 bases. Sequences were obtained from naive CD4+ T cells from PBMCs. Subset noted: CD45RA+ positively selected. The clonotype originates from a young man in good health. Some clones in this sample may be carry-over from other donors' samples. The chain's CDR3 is CASSLVAGVEETQYF. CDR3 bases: TGTGCCAGCAGCTTAGTAGCGGGAGTCGAAGAGACCCAGTACTTC.